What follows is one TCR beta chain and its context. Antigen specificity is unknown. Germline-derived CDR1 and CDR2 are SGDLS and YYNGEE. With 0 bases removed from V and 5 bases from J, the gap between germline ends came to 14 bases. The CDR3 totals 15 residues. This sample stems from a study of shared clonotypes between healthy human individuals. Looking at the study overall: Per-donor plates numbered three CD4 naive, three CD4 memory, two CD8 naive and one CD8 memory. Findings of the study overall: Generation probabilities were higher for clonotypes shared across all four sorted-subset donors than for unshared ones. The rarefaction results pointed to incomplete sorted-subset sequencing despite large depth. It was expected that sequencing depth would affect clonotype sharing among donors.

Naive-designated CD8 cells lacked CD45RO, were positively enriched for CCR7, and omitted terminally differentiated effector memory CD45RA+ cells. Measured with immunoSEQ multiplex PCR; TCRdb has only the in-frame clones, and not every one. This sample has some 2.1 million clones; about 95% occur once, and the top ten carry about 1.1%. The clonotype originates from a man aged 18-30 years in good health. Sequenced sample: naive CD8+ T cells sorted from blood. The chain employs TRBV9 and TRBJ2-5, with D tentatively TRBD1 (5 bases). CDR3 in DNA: TGTGCCAGCAGCGTAGAGGGGATGGGGTGGGAGACCCAGTACTTC. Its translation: CASSVEGMGWETQYF.